The 19 T cell receptor beta chains in this list originate from one sample, sequenced in a study of blood T cell repertoires in COVID-19. Sequencing used immunoSEQ multiplex PCR; TCRdb keeps in-frame clones, though not all of them. The sample consists of fewer than 350,000 clones, 88% of them appearing once. The sequencing sample was made of peripheral blood. The receptors shown here come from a woman aged 25 to 39 with COVID-19, enrolled during active disease.

The chain carries TRBV5-1 and TRBJ1-1, with D perhaps matching TRBD1 (6 bases). The CDR3 is 14 amino acids. The V and J ends lost 4 bases and 0 bases respectively, with 10 bases between them. Germline-derived CDR1 and CDR2 are SGHRS and YFSETQ. The CDR3 nucleotides are TGCGCCAGCAGCCCTCGGACAGTGAACACTGAAGCTTTCTTT. Translation: CASSPRTVNTEAFF.

The chain couples TRBV30 to TRBJ2-3, with D unclear. The V gene lost 0 bases and the J gene lost 5 bases, with 3 bases spanning the gap. There are 11 residues in the CDR3. Germline V gene data show CDR1 as GTSNPN and CDR2 as SVGIG (reference sequence). CDR3 sequence (DNA): TGTGCCTGGAGTGTTCAAGATACGCAGTATTTT. Translating gives CAWSVQDTQYF.

This rearrangement joins TRBV7-9 to TRBJ1-2; tentative D call: TRBD1 (5 bases). V lost 5 bases and J lost 1, with 14 bases in between. Germline V CDR1 and CDR2: SEHNR, FQNEAQ (reference sequence). The CDR3 contains 15 residues. In nucleotides, the CDR3 is TGTGCCAGCAGCGACAGCTTACACGTTAACTATGGCTACACCTTC. Amino acids: CASSDSLHVNYGYTF.

V usage is TRBV7-2 and J usage is TRBJ2-5, with D unresolved. This CDR3 contains 16 residues. Germline lookup yields CDR1 SGHTA and CDR2 FQGNSA. V lost 1 base, J lost 5 bases, and 17 bases lay in between. Written as DNA, the CDR3 is TGTGCCAGCAGCTTAGGGTTAGGATCGAGGTTGGAGACCCAGTACTTC. Translated, it gives CASSLGLGSRLETQYF.

J is TRBJ2-2 and V is TRBV30, with D unclear. CDR1 and CDR2 from the germline V gene are GTSNPN and SVGIG (reference sequence). Trimming took off 2 bases at V and 6 bases at J, with 16 bases between the two ends. The CDR3 spans 15 residues. The CDR3 DNA reads as TGTGCCTGGAGTCCGGGTCCGGCACGTGCCGGGGAGCTGTTTTTT. Protein sequence: CAWSPGPARAGELFF.

This clone was found once. The chain links TRBV6-6 to TRBJ1-6; D is unclear. V was cut by 6 bases and J by 9 bases, with 15 bases left in between. Germline lookup yields CDR1 MNHNY and CDR2 SVGAGI (reference sequence). The CDR3 has 14 residues. In DNA, the CDR3 is TGTGCCAGCAGCCGCGCCGAGGGCAGTTCACCCCTCCACTTT. Residues: CASSRAEGSSPLHF.

Comments on this clone: At one end the junction does not follow the germline gene, possibly because of a read error. This sequence joins TRBV18 and TRBJ2-1; 10 nucleotides agree with TRBD1. The CDR3 is 15 residues long. CDR1 is KGHSH and CDR2 is LQKENI in the germline V gene. The DNA of the CDR3 is TGTGCCAGCGCACCGGGACAGGGGTCCTACAATGAGCAGTTCTTC. The encoded protein is CASAPGQGSYNEQFF.

The V and J genes are TRBV3-1 (or the pseudogene TRBV3-2) and TRBJ2-1, with 9 bases identical to TRBD1. CDR1 and CDR2 (germline): LGHDT, YNNKEL (reference sequence). There are 14 residues in the CDR3. J was trimmed by 4 bases and V by 4 bases; bases with no gene match: 2. In DNA form, the CDR3 reads TGTGCCAGCAGCCTTGGGACAGGGTACAATGAGCAGTTCTTC. Its protein is CASSLGTGYNEQFF.

The chain is built from TRBV4-2 and TRBJ1-5, with D uncertain. The germline CDR1 and CDR2 sequences are LGHNA and YNFKEQ. The CDR3 sequence is 13 residues long. Trimming took 5 bases from V and 3 from J, leaving 8 bases between them. CDR3 in DNA: TGTGCCAGCAGCGACAATCCCAATCAGCCCCAGCATTTT. It yields the protein CASSDNPNQPQHF.

The gene calls are TRBV15 and TRBJ1-4; D perhaps matches TRBD1 (6 bases). V shed 5 bases and J shed 6 bases, with 16 bases lying between them. The CDR3 has 15 residues. Germline V gives CDR1 LNHNV, CDR2 YYDKDF (reference sequence). CDR3: CATSPQGMVDEKLFF. The CDR3 DNA sequence: TGTGCCACCAGCCCCCAGGGGATGGTAGATGAAAAACTGTTTTTT.

This clone was found once. V usage is TRBV7-7 and J usage is TRBJ2-3; perhaps TRBD2 as D (7 bases). The CDR3 covers 14 residues. The V end lost 3 bases, the J end lost 4 bases, and 11 bases lay between the germline ends. Germline V gene sequence: CDR1 SSHAT, CDR2 FNYEAQ (reference sequence). CDR3 coding DNA: TGTGCCAGCAGCTTGGGGGGGGCGGCAGATACGCAGTATTTT. Translated: CASSLGGAADTQYF.

J is TRBJ1-2 and V is TRBV6-6; 7 bases agree with TRBD1. The ends lost 0 bases at V and 6 bases at J; junction bases unmatched: 4. There are 14 residues in the CDR3. CDR1 is MNHNY, CDR2 SVGAGI, per germline (reference sequence). CDR3 DNA: TGTGCCAGCAGTTACTCAGAGGGGGCTGATGGCTACACCTTC. It encodes CASSYSEGADGYTF.

This chain links TRBV5-4 with TRBJ2-5; the D gene is possibly TRBD1 (6 bases). This CDR3 region has 15 residues. V lost 3 bases, J lost 4 bases, and 16 bases lay in between. Germline V gene sequence: CDR1 SGHNT, CDR2 YYREEE (reference sequence). The CDR3 sequence: CASSWGWGPRETQYF. In DNA form, the CDR3 reads TGTGCCAGCAGCTGGGGGTGGGGGCCCCGAGAGACCCAGTACTTC.

The rearrangement uses TRBV23-1 and TRBJ2-1, with 9 bases identical to TRBD1. TRBV23-1 is designated an ORF whose function remains uncertain. Unmatched junction bases numbered 11, after V lost 7 bases and J lost 7 bases. The CDR3 has 15 residues. The DNA for the CDR3 is TGCGCCAGCACCCGACAGGGGGTCATGGTAAATGAGCAGTTCTTC. Translating gives CASTRQGVMVNEQFF.

The chain recombines TRBV27 with TRBJ1-2, with D perhaps matching TRBD1 (5 bases). Trimming stripped 6 bases from V and 4 bases from J, with 18 bases between. Germline V gene lookup returns CDR1 MNHEY and CDR2 SMNVEV (reference sequence). The CDR3 spans 15 residues. CDR3: CASRPGTWRGYGYTF. In DNA form, the CDR3 reads TGTGCCAGCAGACCCGGGACCTGGAGGGGCTATGGCTACACCTTC.

The gene calls are TRBV4-3 and TRBJ1-5; D perhaps matches TRBD1 (5 bases). The CDR3 runs 14 residues. V lost 4 bases and J 7 bases, leaving 14 bases between the germline ends. The germline gives CDR1 LGHNA, CDR2 YSLEER. CDR3 loop: CASSPTGDLQPQHF. The CDR3 DNA reads TGCGCCAGCAGCCCGACGGGGGATTTACAGCCCCAGCATTTT.

This chain uses TRBV30 with TRBJ2-2; TRBD2 agrees at 9 bases. The CDR3 spans 15 residues. J was trimmed by 2 bases and V by 3 bases; bases with no gene match: 4. Per the germline V gene, CDR1 is GTSNPN and CDR2 is SVGIG (reference sequence). For the CDR3, the DNA is TGTGCCTGGAGGCTAGCGGGGCTTAACACCGGGGAGCTGTTTTTT. Translation: CAWRLAGLNTGELFF.

The V and J genes are TRBV15 and TRBJ2-7; maybe TRBD2 (6 bases). V lost 0 bases and J lost 2, with 8 bases in between. Germline V gives CDR1 LNHNV, CDR2 YYDKDF (reference sequence). The CDR3 length is 14 residues. The CDR3 spells CATSREGGAYEQYF. DNA for the CDR3: TGTGCCACCAGCAGAGAGGGCGGGGCCTACGAGCAGTACTTC.

This sequence joins TRBV4-2 and TRBJ1-6; D unresolved. Germline V lookup: CDR1 LGHNA, CDR2 YNFKEQ. Trimming removed 1 base at V and 7 bases at J, with 5 bases between. The CDR3 extends over 13 amino acids. The CDR3 reads CASSQVSNSPLHF. CDR3 in DNA: TGTGCCAGCAGCCAAGTGAGCAATTCACCCCTCCACTTT.